The sequence of this T cell receptor beta chain was determined in a study of blood T cell repertoires in COVID-19 (dated by TCRdb to between 2020 and 2021). Broadly, across the study: Samples from collaborators originated in the United States, Italy and Spain and spanned both the acute and convalescent phases of COVID-19. The prospective study material was composed of cDNA or gDNA derived from T cells, B-cell-depleted T cells, or PBMCs. The dataset comprised deeply sampled blood TCRbeta repertoires from subjects exposed to, actively infected with, or recovered from COVID-19. The repertoires were released in a freely available public database intended as a resource for research on the immune response to SARS-CoV-2. Samples came from the ongoing ImmuneRACE study (first 160 participants) plus 1,254 subjects from 6 global collaborators. The sample metadata nearly always contained a de-identified subject ID, COVID-19 status, age in years and sex. Where HLA class I and class II types were available, the types were taken from metadata supplied by the sample provider, not from assay-based typing.

Trimming takes 3 bases from V and 5 bases from J, and the germline ends sit 14 bases apart. The CDR3 runs 15 residues from the cysteine to the phenylalanine. Only the CDR3 part of the read is kept: 45 bases, read in frame from the first base. Based on the germline V gene, the CDR1 and CDR2 sequences are MGHRA and YSYEKL. In the case of this clone: Its target antigen remains unknown. Base qualities were left out, and no much larger clone turns up one base away.

TCRbeta CDR3 regions were amplified from genomic DNA by means of the immunoSEQ Assay, a bias-controlled multiplex PCR. Regarding the original processing steps: The number of nucleated cells in each sample was estimated by amplification of reference gene primers within the assay. To quantify the absolute abundance of each unique TCRbeta CDR3 rearrangement, sequence reads were collapsed and filtered. For each sample, productive Simpson clonality was calculated by taking the square root of Simpson's diversity index across productive rearrangements. TCRdb limited this immuneACCESS table to in-frame rearrangements with V and J called. A share of clones is missing; checked studies link under half to unresolved V genes, and the rest is unexplained. V, J and clone size are those of that table, while D and trimming were read from the DNA. The sample table records approximately 100,000 clones; approximately 88% of these occur just once. The ten largest clones take up around 6.9% of the sample.

The collaborating institutions used their own protocols to collect whole blood in K2EDTA tubes. For TCRbeta analysis, collaborators shipped samples as frozen whole blood, isolated PBMCs, or DNA extracted from either of those sample types. Overall results and qualifications from the work: The quantity of clinical and demographic metadata differed by source and by participant and was supplied without curation.

Specimen: peripheral blood. The clonotype originates from a woman aged 55-70 years with acute or convalescent COVID-19. The chain is encoded by TRBV4-1 joined to TRBJ2-1; the D segment cannot be called with confidence. The CDR3 in this case is CASSHEPTGNNEQFF. The DNA sequence follows: TGCGCCAGCAGCCACGAACCGACTGGAAACAATGAGCAGTTCTTC.